This T cell receptor beta chain was observed in a study of shared clonotypes between healthy human individuals. Study-wide findings and caveats: Naive subsets tended to show greater estimated richness than memory subsets. Tissue TCR repertoires likely differ from these blood-only repertoires.

As for this clone: Its cognate antigen is unknown.

Each subset's genomic DNA was shared equally among a number of immunoSEQ plates. The assay was immunoSEQ multiplex PCR, and TCRdb's table has in-frame clones only and misses some. The table lists about 770,000 clones, roughly two thirds of them singletons, with approximately 1.7% in the top ten. The CDR3 consists of 12 residues. CDR1 and CDR2 (germline): MNHEY, SVGAGI. The ends were cut back, 5 bases at V and 5 bases at J, with 10 bases in the middle. The chain uses TRBV6-5 and TRBJ2-7; maybe TRBD2 (5 bases). The sequence was obtained from a woman aged 25 to 39 in good health. The sequencing sample was made of memory CD4+ T cells sorted from blood. Subset: CD45RA-negative fraction. The CDR3 protein is CASSPGRNEQYF. CDR3 coding DNA: TGTGCCAGCAGTCCTGGGAGAAACGAGCAGTACTTC.